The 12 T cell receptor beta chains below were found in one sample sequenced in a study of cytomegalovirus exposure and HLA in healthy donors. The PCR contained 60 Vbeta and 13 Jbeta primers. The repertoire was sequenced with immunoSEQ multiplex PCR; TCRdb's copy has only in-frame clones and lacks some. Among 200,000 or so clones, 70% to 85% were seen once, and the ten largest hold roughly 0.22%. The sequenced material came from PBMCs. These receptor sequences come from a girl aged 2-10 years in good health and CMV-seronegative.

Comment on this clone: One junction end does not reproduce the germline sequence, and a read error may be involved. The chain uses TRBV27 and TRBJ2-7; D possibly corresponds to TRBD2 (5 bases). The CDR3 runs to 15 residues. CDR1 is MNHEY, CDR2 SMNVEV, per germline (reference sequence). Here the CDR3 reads CASILSRRSSVEQYF. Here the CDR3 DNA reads TGTGCCAGCATTTTATCGAGGAGGTCTTCCGTCGAGCAGTACTTC.

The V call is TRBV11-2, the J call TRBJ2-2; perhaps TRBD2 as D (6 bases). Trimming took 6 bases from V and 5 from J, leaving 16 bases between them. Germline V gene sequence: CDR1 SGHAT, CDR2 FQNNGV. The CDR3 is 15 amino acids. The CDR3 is CASRHPGRGTGELFF. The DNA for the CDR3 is TGTGCCAGCAGGCACCCCGGCCGGGGGACCGGGGAGCTGTTTTTT.

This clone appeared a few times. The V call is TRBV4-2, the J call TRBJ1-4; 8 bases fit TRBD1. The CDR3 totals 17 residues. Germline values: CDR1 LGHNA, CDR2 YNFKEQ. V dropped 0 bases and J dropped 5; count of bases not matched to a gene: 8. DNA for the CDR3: TGTGCCAGCAGCCAAGAGGGAGGCGGGACAGGCAATGAAAAACTGTTTTTT. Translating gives CASSQEGGGTGNEKLFF.

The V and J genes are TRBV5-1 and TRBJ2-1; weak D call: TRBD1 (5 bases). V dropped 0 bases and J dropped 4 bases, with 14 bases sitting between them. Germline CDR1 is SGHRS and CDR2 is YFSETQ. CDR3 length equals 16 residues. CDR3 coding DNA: TGCGCCAGCAGCTTGGCCCCCTCCACAGGATACAATGAGCAGTTCTTC. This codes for CASSLAPSTGYNEQFF.

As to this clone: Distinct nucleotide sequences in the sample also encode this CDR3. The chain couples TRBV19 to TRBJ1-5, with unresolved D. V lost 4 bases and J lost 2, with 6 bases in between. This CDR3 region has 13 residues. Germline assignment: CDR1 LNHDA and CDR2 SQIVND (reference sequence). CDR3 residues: CASSTRGNQPQHF. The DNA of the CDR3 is TGTGCCAGTAGTACCCGGGGCAATCAGCCCCAGCATTTT. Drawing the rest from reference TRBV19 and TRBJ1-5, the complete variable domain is DGGITQSPKYLFRKEGQNVTLSCEQNLNHDAMYWYRQDPGQGLRLIYYSQIVNDFQKGDIAEGYSVSREKKESFPLTVTSAQKNPTAFYLCASSTRGNQPQHFGDGTRLSIL.

The CDR3 DNA sequence: TGTGCCAGCAGTTACGACACAGGGGTCACCGGGGAGCTGTTTTTT. Encoded protein: CASSYDTGVTGELFF. V and J are TRBV6-5 and TRBJ2-2; 7 bases map to TRBD1. The germline V gene encodes CDR1 MNHEY and CDR2 SVGAGI. The CDR3 contains 15 residues. Trimming at V came to 2 bases and at J to 4 bases, leaving 4 bases not matched to a gene.

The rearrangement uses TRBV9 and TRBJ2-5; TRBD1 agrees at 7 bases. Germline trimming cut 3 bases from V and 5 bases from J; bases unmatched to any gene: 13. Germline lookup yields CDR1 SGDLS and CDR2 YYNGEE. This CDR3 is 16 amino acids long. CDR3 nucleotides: TGTGCCAGCAGCGACCCCGGGACAGACCTTAAGGAGACCCAGTACTTC. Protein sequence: CASSDPGTDLKETQYF.

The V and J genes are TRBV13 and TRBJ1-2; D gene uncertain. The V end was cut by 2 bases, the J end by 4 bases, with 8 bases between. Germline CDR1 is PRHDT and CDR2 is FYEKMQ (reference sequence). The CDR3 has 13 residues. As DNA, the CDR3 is TGTGCCAGCAGCTTAACCCCGGTCTATGGCTACACCTTC. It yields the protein CASSLTPVYGYTF.

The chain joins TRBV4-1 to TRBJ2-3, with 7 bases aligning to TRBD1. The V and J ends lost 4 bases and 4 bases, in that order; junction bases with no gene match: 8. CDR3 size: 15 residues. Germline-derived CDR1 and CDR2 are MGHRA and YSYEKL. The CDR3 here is CASSLRQGRSDTQYF. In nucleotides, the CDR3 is TGCGCCAGCAGCCTAAGACAGGGAAGGTCAGATACGCAGTATTTT.

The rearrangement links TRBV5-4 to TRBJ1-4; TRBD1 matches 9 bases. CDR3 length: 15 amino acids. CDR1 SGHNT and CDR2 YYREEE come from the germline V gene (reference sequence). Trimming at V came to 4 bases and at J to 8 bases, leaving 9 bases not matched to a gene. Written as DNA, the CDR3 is TGTGCCAGCAGCCGGCCGGGACAGGGAAACGAAAAACTGTTTTTT. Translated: CASSRPGQGNEKLFF.

For the CDR3, the DNA is TGTGCCAGCAGCGTGGGACAGGGGAACTATGGCTACACCTTC. Translating gives CASSVGQGNYGYTF. V and J are TRBV28 and TRBJ1-2; 10 bases align to TRBD1. Germline loops: CDR1 MDHEN, CDR2 SYDVKM. V was clipped by 6 bases and J by 2 bases; unmatched bases: 3. The CDR3 extends over 14 amino acids.

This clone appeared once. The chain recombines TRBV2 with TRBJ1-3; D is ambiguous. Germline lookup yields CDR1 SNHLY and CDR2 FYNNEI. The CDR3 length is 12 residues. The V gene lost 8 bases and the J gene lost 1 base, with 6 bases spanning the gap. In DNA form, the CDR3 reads TGTGCCAGCGGCAGGTCTGGAAACACCATATATTTT. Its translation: CASGRSGNTIYF.